The rows below give T cell receptor beta chains drawn from one sample of a study of blood T cell repertoires in COVID-19. The repertoire was sequenced with immunoSEQ multiplex PCR; TCRdb's copy has only in-frame clones and lacks some. There are about 25,000 clones in the sample; approximately 90% occur only once, and 15% to 20% lies in the top ten. The sample comprised peripheral blood. These receptors were obtained from an elderly woman with acute or convalescent COVID-19. Each CDR3 is given with its conserved first and last residue. The order of the fields is J gene, V gene, clone size, D gene, CDR3 DNA, CDR3 protein. A D gene is named only where the DNA matches it firmly. Clone size, where shown, is once, few, many, or a class for clones that have expanded.

J: TRBJ2-1; V: TRBV6-5; size: -; D: -; DNA: TGTGCCAGCAGGGGGGACAAGGAGGAGTTCTTC; CDR3: CASRGDKEEFF
J: TRBJ2-7; V: TRBV19; size: -; D: TRBD2; DNA: TGTGCCAGTAGTATAACCAGGCGGGAGAACGAGCAGTACTTC; CDR3: CASSITRRENEQYF
J: TRBJ2-3; V: TRBV11-2; size: -; D: -; DNA: TGTGCCAGCAGCTTAGACGGACGGACTAGCACAGATACGCAGTATTTT; CDR3: CASSLDGRTSTDTQYF
J: TRBJ2-1; V: TRBV5-8; size: -; D: TRBD1; DNA: TGTGCCAGCAGCTTACGACAGGGCCTCAATGAGCAGTTCTTC; CDR3: CASSLRQGLNEQFF
J: TRBJ1-1; V: TRBV5-1; size: -; D: TRBD1; DNA: TGCGCCAGCAGCACCGGACAGGGCGGTCGGACTGAAGCTTTCTTT; CDR3: CASSTGQGGRTEAFF
J: TRBJ2-7; V: TRBV6-5; size: -; D: TRBD1; DNA: TGTGCCAGCAGACGATCTGACAGGGGGGACTACGAGCAGTACTTC; CDR3: CASRRSDRGDYEQYF
J: TRBJ2-3; V: TRBV6-5; size: -; D: -; DNA: TGTGCCAGCACTCCCGATGGCAGCACAGATACGCAGTATTTT; CDR3: CASTPDGSTDTQYF
J: TRBJ1-5; V: TRBV18; size: -; D: TRBD1; DNA: TGTGCCAGCTCACCACCGACAGGGAACAATCAGCCCCAGCATTTT; CDR3: CASSPPTGNNQPQHF
J: TRBJ1-2; V: TRBV27; size: once; D: TRBD1; DNA: TGTGCCAGTCGCCTGGGACAGAACTATGGCTACACCTTC; CDR3: CASRLGQNYGYTF
J: TRBJ2-3; V: TRBV5-5; size: -; D: -; DNA: TGTGCCAGCACCAGACAGGTTGGCCGTCATACGCAGTATTTT; CDR3: CASTRQVGRHTQYF
J: TRBJ2-1; V: TRBV25-1; size: -; D: TRBD1; DNA: TGTGCCAGCAGTGGACACGAGGGGGACAGCTCCTACAATGAGCAGTTCTTC; CDR3: CASSGHEGDSSYNEQFF
J: TRBJ1-6; V: TRBV30; size: -; D: -; DNA: TGTGCCTGGAGTATGAGAAATTCACCCCTCCACTTT; CDR3: CAWSMRNSPLHF
J: TRBJ2-5; V: TRBV5-6; size: once; D: -; DNA: TGTGCCAGCAGTTTCGCCTCGGGGACCCAGTACTTC; CDR3: CASSFASGTQYF
J: TRBJ1-2; V: TRBV6-2/TRBV6-3; size: -; D: TRBD1; DNA: TGTGCCAGCAGTTACTTGCCAGGGGGAGGCTACACCTTC; CDR3: CASSYLPGGGYTF
J: TRBJ1-5; V: TRBV27; size: -; D: -; DNA: TGTGCCAGCAGTTCAGGAGGTTATCAGCCCCAGCATTTT; CDR3: CASSSGGYQPQHF
J: TRBJ2-3; V: TRBV7-9; size: -; D: TRBD2; DNA: TGTGCCAGCAGCGGGGGACTAGCAGTCCGGGATACGCAGTATTTT; CDR3: CASSGGLAVRDTQYF
J: TRBJ1-3; V: TRBV3-1/TRBV3-2; size: few; D: -; DNA: TGTGCCAGCAGCCCCCGACGGGGAACTCGTGGAAACACCATATATTTT; CDR3: CASSPRRGTRGNTIYF
J: TRBJ2-7; V: TRBV5-6; size: -; D: -; DNA: TGTGCCAGCAGCTTGGGGAGCCATTCCTCCTACGAGCAGTACTTC; CDR3: CASSLGSHSSYEQYF
J: TRBJ2-3; V: TRBV19; size: -; D: TRBD2; DNA: TGTGCCAGTAGTCCTTTCTCCGGGGGGGAATCAGATACGCAGTATTTT; CDR3: CASSPFSGGESDTQYF
J: TRBJ2-5; V: TRBV3-1/TRBV3-2; size: -; D: TRBD2; DNA: TGTGCCAGCAGCCAAGAGCCTAGCGGGGGGGATATCCAAGAGACCCAGTACTTC; CDR3: CASSQEPSGGDIQETQYF
J: TRBJ2-1; V: TRBV3-1/TRBV3-2; size: few; D: TRBD2; DNA: TGTGCCAGCAGCCAAGGAACTAGCGGGGGGGCTTACAATGAGCAGTTCTTC; CDR3: CASSQGTSGGAYNEQFF
J: TRBJ2-5; V: TRBV7-9; size: -; D: -; DNA: TGTGCCAGCAGCTTAGGCCCGGGGCAAGAGACCCAGTACTTC; CDR3: CASSLGPGQETQYF
J: TRBJ2-1; V: TRBV18; size: few; D: -; DNA: TGTGCCAGCTCACCGGCCAAGTACAATGAGCAGTTCTTC; CDR3: CASSPAKYNEQFF
J: TRBJ2-5; V: TRBV7-7; size: once; D: TRBD1; DNA: TGTGCCAGCAGCTTAGCGGGGACAGCACAAGAGACCCAGTACTTC; CDR3: CASSLAGTAQETQYF
J: TRBJ2-7; V: TRBV6-6; size: -; D: TRBD2; DNA: TGTGCCAGCAGTCCTCGGACTAGCGGAACCTACGAGCAGTACTTC; CDR3: CASSPRTSGTYEQYF
J: TRBJ2-7; V: TRBV30; size: few; D: TRBD1; DNA: TGTGCCTGGAGGCCCTGGGACAGGGCCAGGGACGAGCAGTACTTC; CDR3: CAWRPWDRARDEQYF
J: TRBJ2-1; V: TRBV3-1/TRBV3-2; size: -; D: TRBD2; DNA: TGTGCCAGCAGCCCGAGCGGGGGGGGTTGGAATGAGCAGTTCTTC; CDR3: CASSPSGGGWNEQFF
J: TRBJ2-5; V: TRBV2; size: -; D: -; DNA: TGTGCCAGCAGTACCTACGTGGAGACCCAGTACTTC; CDR3: CASSTYVETQYF
J: TRBJ2-1; V: TRBV4-3; size: -; D: -; DNA: TGCGCCAGCAGCCAAGATTGGAGGGCCACGTACAATGAGCAGTTCTTC; CDR3: CASSQDWRATYNEQFF
J: TRBJ2-3; V: TRBV5-1; size: -; D: TRBD1; DNA: TGCGCCAGCAGCTTGAATGTTGCAGGGGGCGGCACAGATACGCAGTATTTT; CDR3: CASSLNVAGGGTDTQYF
J: TRBJ2-3; V: TRBV9; size: -; D: TRBD2; DNA: TGTGCCAGCAGCGTAGCTACCGGGGGGGTGCGCACAGATACGCAGTATTTT; CDR3: CASSVATGGVRTDTQYF
J: TRBJ1-2; V: TRBV30; size: -; D: -; DNA: TGTGCCTGGAGCCGACAGAGTTGGGACTATGGCTACACCTTC; CDR3: CAWSRQSWDYGYTF
J: TRBJ2-1; V: TRBV6-2/TRBV6-3; size: -; D: TRBD1; DNA: TGTGCCAGCAGTTACGGGCCAGGGGGCGAGGTCTGGGAGTTCTTC; CDR3: CASSYGPGGEVWEFF
J: TRBJ2-1; V: TRBV25-1; size: -; D: TRBD2; DNA: TGTGCCAGCACGGGCGGGGGGGCATATGAGCAGTTCTTC; CDR3: CASTGGGAYEQFF
J: TRBJ2-5; V: TRBV7-6; size: -; D: -; DNA: TGTGCCAGCAGCCCCGGGGTAGGGACACGAGCGGAGACCCAGTACTTC; CDR3: CASSPGVGTRAETQYF
J: TRBJ2-7; V: TRBV7-9; size: few; D: -; DNA: TGTGCCAGCAGCCCCGGGGGGCGCTACGAGCAGTACTTC; CDR3: CASSPGGRYEQYF
J: TRBJ2-7; V: TRBV6-5; size: -; D: TRBD2; DNA: TGTGCCAGCAGTTACGGGGGGGAAGGAGACGAGCAGTACTTC; CDR3: CASSYGGEGDEQYF
J: TRBJ2-2; V: TRBV9; size: -; D: TRBD2; DNA: TGTGCCAGCAGCGTAGGCCTAGCGGGGAACACCGGGGAGCTGTTTTTT; CDR3: CASSVGLAGNTGELFF
J: TRBJ1-5; V: TRBV19; size: -; D: TRBD1; DNA: TGTGCCAGTAGTGCCCACAGGGGTGGAGATCAGCCCCAGCATTTT; CDR3: CASSAHRGGDQPQHF
J: TRBJ2-1; V: TRBV5-1; size: -; D: TRBD2; DNA: TGCGCCAGCAGCTTGGGACTAGCGGGAGTTCCCTCCTACAATGAGCAGTTCTTC; CDR3: CASSLGLAGVPSYNEQFF
J: TRBJ1-2; V: TRBV7-6; size: -; D: TRBD1; DNA: TGTGCCAGCAGCTGGAGGGGGCAGGATGGCTACACCTTC; CDR3: CASSWRGQDGYTF
J: TRBJ2-3; V: TRBV7-2; size: -; D: TRBD1; DNA: TGTGCCAGCAGCGCCAGGACAGGGTCAGATACGCAGTATTTT; CDR3: CASSARTGSDTQYF
J: TRBJ1-3; V: TRBV3-1/TRBV3-2; size: -; D: TRBD1; DNA: TGTGCCAGCAGCCACACAGGGGGGCTCGGATATTTT; CDR3: CASSHTGGLGYF
J: TRBJ1-2; V: TRBV2; size: -; D: TRBD1; DNA: TGTGCCAGCAGTCAAGACAGGGGGAACTATGGCTACACCTTC; CDR3: CASSQDRGNYGYTF
J: TRBJ2-1; V: TRBV6-2/TRBV6-3; size: -; D: TRBD2; DNA: TGTGCCAGCAGTAAGATTCGGACTAGCGGCTACAATGAGCAGTTCTTC; CDR3: CASSKIRTSGYNEQFF
J: TRBJ1-2; V: TRBV18; size: -; D: -; DNA: TGTGCCAGCTCACCCGAGACAGGAATTACCTATGGCTACACCTTC; CDR3: CASSPETGITYGYTF
J: TRBJ1-6; V: TRBV14; size: few; D: TRBD1; DNA: TGTGCCAGCAGCCGAGAAACAGGGGTCAATAATTCACCCCTCCACTTT; CDR3: CASSRETGVNNSPLHF
J: TRBJ2-7; V: TRBV18; size: -; D: -; DNA: TGTGCCAGCTCACTCTTCGGCCCACAGGGAGAGGGGGACGAGCAGTACTTC; CDR3: CASSLFGPQGEGDEQYF
J: TRBJ2-2; V: TRBV6-1; size: -; D: TRBD1; DNA: TGTGCCAGCAGTGCATTACAGGGGGCGCGGGCCGGGGAGCTGTTTTTT; CDR3: CASSALQGARAGELFF
J: TRBJ2-3; V: TRBV10-3; size: few; D: -; DNA: TGTGCCATCAGTTCGTCGGGGGACCATACGCAGTATTTT; CDR3: CAISSSGDHTQYF
J: TRBJ2-1; V: TRBV5-6; size: -; D: TRBD2; DNA: TGTGCCAGCAGCCTAGGACTAAGGAGCGGGGGGGTTCAAGAGCAGTTCTTC; CDR3: CASSLGLRSGGVQEQFF
J: TRBJ2-7; V: TRBV6-2/TRBV6-3; size: -; D: TRBD2; DNA: TGTGCCAGCAGTTACTCCCTAATAAATCCCGGGGGGTTGTTCGAGCAGTACTTC; CDR3: CASSYSLINPGGLFEQYF
J: TRBJ2-5; V: TRBV15; size: -; D: TRBD1; DNA: TGTGCCACGAATCGGGACAGGGGTCATGAGACCCAGTACTTC; CDR3: CATNRDRGHETQYF
J: TRBJ1-2; V: TRBV2; size: -; D: -; DNA: TGTGCCAGCAGTGGCCAAACCTCAAGAGATAGCTACACCTTC; CDR3: CASSGQTSRDSYTF
J: TRBJ2-7; V: TRBV4-1; size: few; D: -; DNA: TGCGCCAGCAGCCAAGCCGGGTTAGACGACGAGCAGTACTTC; CDR3: CASSQAGLDDEQYF